Listed here are 15 T cell receptor beta chains from one sample, sequenced in a study of shared clonotypes between healthy human individuals (dated by TCRdb to between 2020 and 2021). The method behind the library was the immunoSEQ multiplex PCR assay. Sourced from immuneACCESS, this table was stored by TCRdb with only in-frame sequences that have V and J called. A share of the clones is absent; for the studies checked, an unresolved V gene accounts for under half, and the remainder has no known explanation. The sample table shows under 600,000 clones, and around 76% are seen once. Around 12% of the sample belongs to the ten largest clones. The sample consisted of PBMCs. These TCRs come from a woman between 35 and 50 years old in good health. Some clones in this sample may be carry-over from other donors' samples.

V and J are TRBV4-1 and TRBJ2-2; D is uncertain. The V and J ends lost 4 bases and 6 bases respectively, with 15 bases between them. Germline lookup yields CDR1 MGHRA and CDR2 YSYEKL. This CDR3 contains 15 residues. The CDR3 loop is CASSRLSGNAGELFF. CDR3 DNA: TGCGCCAGCAGCCGATTAAGTGGGAATGCCGGGGAGCTGTTTTTT.

The chain links TRBV7-9 to TRBJ2-1; unclear D gene. CDR3 size: 15 residues. From germline, CDR1 is SEHNR and CDR2 FQNEAQ (reference sequence). V lost 5 bases and J 0 bases, leaving 11 bases between the germline ends. CDR3 nucleotide sequence: TGTGCCAGCAGCCCCCGAAACAGCTCCTACAATGAGCAGTTCTTC. Translation: CASSPRNSSYNEQFF.

Remarks on this clone: A far larger clone is a single base away, which makes a read error likely. The chain uses TRBV29-1 and TRBJ2-1; D call uncertain. Looked up from germline, CDR1 is SQVTM and CDR2 is ANQGSEA. There are 11 residues in the CDR3. CDR3 loop: CGVSRSGEQFF. Here the CDR3 DNA reads TGCGGCGTGTCTAGGTCCGGGGAGCAGTTCTTC.

This chain uses TRBV7-9 with TRBJ1-2; 9 bases are shared with TRBD1. From germline, CDR1 is SEHNR and CDR2 FQNEAQ (reference sequence). CDR3 length equals 13 residues. V lost 4 bases to trimming and J lost 7 bases; unmatched junction nucleotides: 4. The CDR3 sequence: CASSWDREAGYTF. The CDR3 DNA sequence: TGTGCCAGCAGCTGGGACAGGGAGGCTGGCTACACCTTC.

The sample holds one count of this clone. The chain carries TRBV11-2 and TRBJ2-5, with TRBD2 as a possible D gene (5 bases). The tail of the sequence fits TRBJ2-7 better, so the J call may be wrong. This CDR3 has 13 amino acids. The germline gives CDR1 SGHAT, CDR2 FQNNGV. The CDR3 DNA reads as TGTGCCAGCAGACTAGGGTCAGCCTACGAGCAGTACTTC. Amino acid sequence: CASRLGSAYEQYF.

This clone has just one count. V and J are TRBV27 and TRBJ2-2; D possibly corresponds to TRBD1 (6 bases). This CDR3 region has 16 residues. The germline V gene has CDR1 MNHEY and CDR2 SMNVEV (reference sequence). The ends were cut back, 6 bases at V and 0 bases at J, with 14 bases in the middle. For the CDR3, the DNA is TGTGCCAGCAGCTCCCCGGCAGGGGCGAACACCGGGGAGCTGTTTTTT. This gives the protein CASSSPAGANTGELFF.

The chain carries TRBV11-2 and TRBJ2-3; 7 positions match TRBD2. V shed 2 bases, J shed 11 bases, and the junction held 13 bases outside the gene matches. The CDR3 runs to 15 residues. CDR1 and CDR2 from the germline V gene are SGHAT and FQNNGV. The CDR3 reads CASSLIAGAPPRQYF. Here the CDR3 DNA reads TGTGCCAGCAGCTTAATCGCGGGAGCGCCGCCTAGGCAGTATTTT.

This clone was observed many times. The chain combines TRBV28 with TRBJ1-1; D may be TRBD1 (5 bases). Germline CDR1 and CDR2: MDHEN and SYDVKM. The CDR3 sequence is 14 residues long. V gave up 7 bases and J gave up 0 bases, with 12 bases separating them. The CDR3 coding sequence is TGTGCCAGCACCTTACGGGGGGTGAACACTGAAGCTTTCTTT. It encodes CASTLRGVNTEAFF.

This clone was counted only a few times. One junction end does not reproduce the germline sequence, and a read error may be involved. This sample also contains other DNA sequences that code for the same CDR3. The chain joins TRBV28 to TRBJ1-2; D is ambiguous. This CDR3 contains 17 residues. CDR1 and CDR2 from the germline V gene are MDHEN and SYDVKM. This CDR3 reads CASSKGFWVPEYMGGTF. Written as DNA, the CDR3 is TGCGCCAGCAGTAAGGGCTTCTGGGTCCCTGAGTATATGGGAGGCACCTTC.

The chain couples TRBV7-9 to TRBJ1-2, with D unclear. The CDR3 sequence is 16 residues long. Between the trimmed V and J ends, which lost 1 base and 2 bases, there was a span of 14 bases. Germline CDR1 and CDR2: SEHNR and FQNEAQ (reference sequence). CDR3: CASSLGAARLNYGYTF. For the CDR3, the DNA is TGTGCCAGCAGCTTAGGGGCAGCCCGCTTAAACTATGGCTACACCTTC.

The CDR3 DNA follows: TGTGCCAGCAGCCCCTGGGAGGGTGGAGTTTACGAGCAGTACTTC. It specifies CASSPWEGGVYEQYF. The V call is TRBV9, the J call TRBJ2-7, with 7 bases matching TRBD2. The CDR3 has 15 amino acids. The J segment lost 4 bases and the V segment lost 4 bases, leaving 11 bases of the junction unmatched. Germline assignment: CDR1 SGDLS and CDR2 YYNGEE.

The V and J genes are TRBV12-5 and TRBJ2-7, with D tentatively TRBD2 (5 bases). Trimming pared 5 bases from V and 0 bases from J, leaving 20 bases between. This CDR3 contains 17 residues. Germline values: CDR1 LGHNT, CDR2 FRNRAP. This CDR3 reads CASGPNLGGNLSYEQYF. CDR3 DNA sequence: TGTGCTAGTGGTCCCAACCTCGGAGGAAACCTCTCCTACGAGCAGTACTTC.

In regard to this clone: The conserved phenylalanine or tryptophan is not found at the CDR3 terminus, so this likely reflects a read error. The CDR3 DNA sequence: TGCGCCAGTAACTCCCTAGCGGGAGGGGGAGATACGCAGTATCTT. Protein: CASNSLAGGGDTQYL. This chain connects TRBV5-1 to TRBJ2-3; 12 bases are a match to TRBD2. The junction had 9 bases not matched to a gene; V was cut back by 8 bases and J by 5 bases. CDR1 SGHRS and CDR2 YFSETQ come from the germline V gene. The CDR3 sequence is 15 residues long.

This rearrangement joins TRBV30 to TRBJ2-2; possibly TRBD1 for D (5 bases). Trimming stripped 3 bases from V and 1 base from J, with 9 bases between. Per germline, CDR1 GTSNPN and CDR2 SVGIG (reference sequence). The CDR3 is made up of 14 amino acids. The CDR3 region is CAWRGRVNTGELFF. The CDR3 DNA sequence: TGTGCCTGGAGGGGCAGGGTGAACACCGGGGAGCTGTTTTTT. Complete variable domain (other parts from reference TRBV30 and TRBJ2-2): SQTIHQWPATLVQPVGSPLSLECTVEGTSNPNLYWYRQAAGRGLQLLFYSVGIGQISSEVPQNLSASRPQDRQFILSSKKLLLSDSGFYLCAWRGRVNTGELFFGEGSRLTVL.

The V call is TRBV30, the J call TRBJ2-1; maybe TRBD2 (6 bases). The CDR3 runs to 13 residues. The germline V gene encodes CDR1 GTSNPN and CDR2 SVGIG (reference sequence). The V end lost 8 bases, the J end lost 4 bases, and 15 bases lay between the germline ends. The CDR3: CATSRETYNEQFF. The CDR3 DNA follows: TGTGCCACTAGCCGGGAGACTTACAATGAGCAGTTCTTC. The full variable domain, rest sourced from reference TRBV30 and TRBJ2-1, is SQTIHQWPATLVQPVGSPLSLECTVEGTSNPNLYWYRQAAGRGLQLLFYSVGIGQISSEVPQNLSASRPQDRQFILSSKKLLLSDSGFYLCATSRETYNEQFFGPGTRLTVL.